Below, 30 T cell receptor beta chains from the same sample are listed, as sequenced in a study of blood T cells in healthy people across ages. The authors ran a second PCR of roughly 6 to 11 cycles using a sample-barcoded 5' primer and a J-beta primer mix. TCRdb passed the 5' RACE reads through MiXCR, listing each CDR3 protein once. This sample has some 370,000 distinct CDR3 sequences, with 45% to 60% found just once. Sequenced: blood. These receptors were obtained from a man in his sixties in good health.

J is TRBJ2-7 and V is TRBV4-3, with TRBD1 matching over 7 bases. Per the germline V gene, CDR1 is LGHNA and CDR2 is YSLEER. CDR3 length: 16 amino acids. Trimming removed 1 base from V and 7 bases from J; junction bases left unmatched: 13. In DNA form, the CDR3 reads TGCGCCAGCAGCCAAGCCCGAAACAGGGGATTTGGAGAGCAGTACTTC. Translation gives CASSQARNRGFGEQYF.

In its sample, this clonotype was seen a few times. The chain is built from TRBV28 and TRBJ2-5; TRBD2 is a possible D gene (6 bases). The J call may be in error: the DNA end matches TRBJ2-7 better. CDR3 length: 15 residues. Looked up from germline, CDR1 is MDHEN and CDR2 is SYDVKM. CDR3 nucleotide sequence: TGTGCCAGCAGCCCCCCCACGGGAGCCCCCTACGAGCAGTACTTC. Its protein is CASSPPTGAPYEQYF.

The CDR3 DNA reads TGTGCCAGCAGCCAACTCAGCGGAGAGACCCAGTACTTC. Amino acid sequence: CASSQLSGETQYF. The chain uses TRBV3-1 and TRBJ2-5, with a tentative D call TRBD2 (5 bases). V dropped 2 bases and J dropped 4 bases, with 8 bases sitting between them. Germline V gene lookup returns CDR1 LGHDT and CDR2 YNNKEL (reference sequence). The CDR3 extends over 13 amino acids.

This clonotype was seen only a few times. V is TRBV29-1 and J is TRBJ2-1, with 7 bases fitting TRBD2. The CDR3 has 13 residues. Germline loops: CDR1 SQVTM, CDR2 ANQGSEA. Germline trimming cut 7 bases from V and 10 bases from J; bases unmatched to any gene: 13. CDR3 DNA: TGCAGCGCCCGAAAGCTAGCGGAGGGGGAGCAGTTCTTC. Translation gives CSARKLAEGEQFF.

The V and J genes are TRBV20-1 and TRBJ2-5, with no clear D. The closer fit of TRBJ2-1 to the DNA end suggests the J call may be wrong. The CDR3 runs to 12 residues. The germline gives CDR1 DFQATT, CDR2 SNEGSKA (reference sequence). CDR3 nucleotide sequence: TGCAGTGCTAGTAGCCCTCAAGAGACCCAGTTCTTC. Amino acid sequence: CSASSPQETQFF.

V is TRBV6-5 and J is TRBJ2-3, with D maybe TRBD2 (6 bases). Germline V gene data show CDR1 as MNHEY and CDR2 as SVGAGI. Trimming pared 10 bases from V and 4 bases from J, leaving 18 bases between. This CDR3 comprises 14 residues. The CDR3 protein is CATSGQGGPDTQYF. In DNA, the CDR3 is TGTGCCACCTCAGGGCAGGGAGGTCCAGATACGCAGTATTTT.

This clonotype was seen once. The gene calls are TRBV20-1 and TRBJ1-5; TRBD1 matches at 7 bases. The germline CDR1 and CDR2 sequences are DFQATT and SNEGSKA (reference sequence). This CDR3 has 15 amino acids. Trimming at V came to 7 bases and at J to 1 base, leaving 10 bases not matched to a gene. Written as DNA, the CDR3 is TGCAGTGGACATGGGGGACAGAGCAGCAATCAGCCCCAGCATTTT. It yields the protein CSGHGGQSSNQPQHF.

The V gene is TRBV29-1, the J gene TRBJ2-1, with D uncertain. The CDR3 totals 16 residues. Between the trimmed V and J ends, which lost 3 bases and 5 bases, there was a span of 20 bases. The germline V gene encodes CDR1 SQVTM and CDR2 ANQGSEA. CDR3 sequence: CSVDLVGGYLDNEQFF. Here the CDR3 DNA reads TGCAGCGTTGACCTCGTGGGTGGATACCTTGACAATGAGCAGTTCTTC.

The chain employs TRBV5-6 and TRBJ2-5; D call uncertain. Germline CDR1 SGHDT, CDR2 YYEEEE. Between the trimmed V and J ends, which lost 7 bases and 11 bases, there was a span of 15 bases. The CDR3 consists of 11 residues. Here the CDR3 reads CASFRYNEQYF. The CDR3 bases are TGTGCCAGCTTTAGATACAATGAGCAGTACTTC. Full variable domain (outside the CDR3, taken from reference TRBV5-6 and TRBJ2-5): DAGVTQSPTHLIKTRGQQVTLRCSPKSGHDTVSWYQQALGQGPQFIFQYYEEEERQRGNFPDRFSGHQFPNYSSELNVNALLLGDSALYLCASFRYNEQYFGPGTRLLVL.

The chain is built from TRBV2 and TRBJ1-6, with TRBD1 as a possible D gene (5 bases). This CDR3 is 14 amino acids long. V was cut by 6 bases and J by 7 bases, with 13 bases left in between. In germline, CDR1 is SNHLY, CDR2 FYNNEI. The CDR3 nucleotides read TGTGCCAGCAGGGGACCGGGGACGAATTCACCCCTCCACTTT. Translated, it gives CASRGPGTNSPLHF. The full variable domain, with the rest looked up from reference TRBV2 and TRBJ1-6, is EPEVTQTPSHQVTQMGQEVILRCVPISNHLYFYWYRQILGQKVEFLVSFYNNEISEKSEIFDDQFSVERPDGSNFTLKIRSTKLEDSAMYFCASRGPGTNSPLHFGNGTRLTVT.

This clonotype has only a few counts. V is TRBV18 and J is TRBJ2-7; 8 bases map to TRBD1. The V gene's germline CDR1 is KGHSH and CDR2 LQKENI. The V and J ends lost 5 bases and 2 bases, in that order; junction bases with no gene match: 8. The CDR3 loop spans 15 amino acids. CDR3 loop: CASSKTGGTAYEQYF. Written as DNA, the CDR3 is TGTGCCAGCTCAAAAACAGGGGGGACAGCCTACGAGCAGTACTTC.

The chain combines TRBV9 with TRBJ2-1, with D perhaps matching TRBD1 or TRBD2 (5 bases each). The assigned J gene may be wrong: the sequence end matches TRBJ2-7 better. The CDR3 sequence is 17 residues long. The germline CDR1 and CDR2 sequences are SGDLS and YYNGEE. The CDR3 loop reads CASSVAGVSGTYNEQYF. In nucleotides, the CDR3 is TGTGCCAGCAGTGTTGCTGGGGTTTCTGGGACCTACAATGAGCAGTACTTC.

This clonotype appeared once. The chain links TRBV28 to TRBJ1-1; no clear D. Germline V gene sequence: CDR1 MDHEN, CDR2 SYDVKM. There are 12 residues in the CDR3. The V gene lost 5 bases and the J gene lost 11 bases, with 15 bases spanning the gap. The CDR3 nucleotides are TGTGCCAGCAGTCCGCTGGAGGGAGTCGCTTTCTTT. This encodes CASSPLEGVAFF.

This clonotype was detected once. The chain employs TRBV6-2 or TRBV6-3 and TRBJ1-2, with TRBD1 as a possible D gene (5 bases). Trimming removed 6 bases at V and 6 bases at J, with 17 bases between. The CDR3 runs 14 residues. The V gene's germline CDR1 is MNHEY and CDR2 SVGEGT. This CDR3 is CASSNDPRGNGYTF. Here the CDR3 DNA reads TGTGCCAGCAGCAACGACCCCCGGGGCAATGGCTACACCTTC.

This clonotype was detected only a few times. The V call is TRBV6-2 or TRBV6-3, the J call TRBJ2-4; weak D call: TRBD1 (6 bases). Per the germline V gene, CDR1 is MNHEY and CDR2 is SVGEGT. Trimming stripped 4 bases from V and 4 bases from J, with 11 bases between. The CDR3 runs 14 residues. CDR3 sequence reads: CASSSTGKKNIQYF. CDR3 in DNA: TGTGCCAGCAGTTCTACAGGGAAGAAAAACATTCAGTACTTC.

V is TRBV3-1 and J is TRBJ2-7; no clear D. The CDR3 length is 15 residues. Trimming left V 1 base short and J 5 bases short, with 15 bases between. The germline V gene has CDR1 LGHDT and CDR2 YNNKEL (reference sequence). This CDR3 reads CASSQVLVRRDEQYF. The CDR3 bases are TGTGCCAGCAGCCAAGTCCTAGTACGCCGCGACGAGCAGTACTTC.

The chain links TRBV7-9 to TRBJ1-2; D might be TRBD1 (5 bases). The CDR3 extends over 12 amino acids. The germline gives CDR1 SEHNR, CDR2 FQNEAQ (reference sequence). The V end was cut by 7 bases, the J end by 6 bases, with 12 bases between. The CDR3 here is CASTPARDGYTF. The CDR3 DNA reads TGTGCCAGCACCCCGGCCAGGGATGGCTACACCTTC.

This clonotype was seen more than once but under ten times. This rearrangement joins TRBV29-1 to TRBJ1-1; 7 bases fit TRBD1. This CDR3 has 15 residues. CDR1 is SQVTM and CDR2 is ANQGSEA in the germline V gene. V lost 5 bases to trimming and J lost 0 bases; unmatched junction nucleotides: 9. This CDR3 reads CSVPRKGAMNTEAFF. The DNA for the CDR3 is TGCAGCGTTCCGAGAAAGGGGGCAATGAACACTGAAGCTTTCTTT.

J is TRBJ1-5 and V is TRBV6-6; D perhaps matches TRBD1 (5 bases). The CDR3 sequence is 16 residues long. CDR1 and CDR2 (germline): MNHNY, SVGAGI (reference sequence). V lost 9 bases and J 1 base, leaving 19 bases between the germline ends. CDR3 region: CASFLGRDSSNQPQHF. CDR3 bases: TGTGCCAGTTTCTTGGGCCGAGACAGCAGCAATCAGCCCCAGCATTTT.

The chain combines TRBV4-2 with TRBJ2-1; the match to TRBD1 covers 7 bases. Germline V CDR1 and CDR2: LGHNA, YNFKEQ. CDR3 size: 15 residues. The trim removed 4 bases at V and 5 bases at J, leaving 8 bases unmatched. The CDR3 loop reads CASSLIRGSDNEQFF. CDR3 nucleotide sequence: TGTGCCAGCAGCCTGATCAGGGGGAGTGACAATGAGCAGTTCTTC.

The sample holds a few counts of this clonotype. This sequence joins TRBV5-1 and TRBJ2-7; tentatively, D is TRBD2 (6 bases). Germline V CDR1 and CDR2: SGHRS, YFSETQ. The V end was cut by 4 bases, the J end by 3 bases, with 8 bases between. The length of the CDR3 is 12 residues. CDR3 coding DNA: TGCGCCAGCAGCGGGGACTTCTACGAGCAGTACTTC. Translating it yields CASSGDFYEQYF. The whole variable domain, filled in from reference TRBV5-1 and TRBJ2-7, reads KAGVTQTPRYLIKTRGQQVTLSCSPISGHRSVSWYQQTPGQGLQFLFEYFSETQRNKGNFPGRFSGRQFSNSRSEMNVSTLELGDSALYLCASSGDFYEQYFGPGTRLTVT.

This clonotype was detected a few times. CDR3 residues: CASSVDKPAGANVLTF. The DNA for the CDR3 is TGTGCCAGCAGCGTAGATAAGCCAGCGGGGGCCAACGTCCTGACTTTC. This chain links TRBV9 with TRBJ2-6; D unresolved. Trimming took off 0 bases at V and 4 bases at J, with 11 bases between the two ends. Germline CDR1 SGDLS, CDR2 YYNGEE. The CDR3 has 16 amino acids. Complete variable domain (other parts from reference TRBV9 and TRBJ2-6): DSGVTQTPKHLITATGQRVTLRCSPRSGDLSVYWYQQSLDQGLQFLIQYYNGEERAKGNILERFSAQQFPDLHSELNLSSLELGDSALYFCASSVDKPAGANVLTFGAGSRLTVL.

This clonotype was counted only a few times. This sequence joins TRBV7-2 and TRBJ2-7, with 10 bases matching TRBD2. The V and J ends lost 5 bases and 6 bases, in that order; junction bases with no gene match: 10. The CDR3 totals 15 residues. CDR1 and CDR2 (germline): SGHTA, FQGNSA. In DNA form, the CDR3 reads TGTGCCAGCAGCCGCCGTCTAGCGGGAGCAACCGAGCAGTACTTC. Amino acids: CASSRRLAGATEQYF.

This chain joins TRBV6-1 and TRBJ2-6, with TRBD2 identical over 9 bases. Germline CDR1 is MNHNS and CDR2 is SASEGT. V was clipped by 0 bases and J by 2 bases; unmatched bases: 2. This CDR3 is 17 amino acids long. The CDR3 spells CASSEASGRPGANVLTF. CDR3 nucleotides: TGTGCCAGCAGTGAAGCAAGCGGGAGGCCTGGGGCCAACGTCCTGACTTTC.

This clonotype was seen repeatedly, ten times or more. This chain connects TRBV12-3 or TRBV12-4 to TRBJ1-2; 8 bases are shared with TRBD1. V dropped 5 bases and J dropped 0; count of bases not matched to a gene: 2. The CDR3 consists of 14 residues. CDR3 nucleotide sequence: TGTGCCAGCAGTGAACAGGGGGCTAACTATGGCTACACCTTC. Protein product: CASSEQGANYGYTF.

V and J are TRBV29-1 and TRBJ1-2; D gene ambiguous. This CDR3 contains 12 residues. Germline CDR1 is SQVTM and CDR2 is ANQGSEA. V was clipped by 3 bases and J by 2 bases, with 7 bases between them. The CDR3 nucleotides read TGCAGCGTTGATGACAAGAACTATGGCTACACCTTC. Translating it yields CSVDDKNYGYTF.

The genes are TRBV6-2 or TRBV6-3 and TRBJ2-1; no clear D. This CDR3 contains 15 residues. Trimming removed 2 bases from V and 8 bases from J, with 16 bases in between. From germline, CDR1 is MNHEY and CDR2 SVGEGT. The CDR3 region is CASSYVGISGDEQFF. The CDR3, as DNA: TGTGCCAGCAGTTACGTTGGCATAAGTGGCGATGAGCAGTTCTTC.

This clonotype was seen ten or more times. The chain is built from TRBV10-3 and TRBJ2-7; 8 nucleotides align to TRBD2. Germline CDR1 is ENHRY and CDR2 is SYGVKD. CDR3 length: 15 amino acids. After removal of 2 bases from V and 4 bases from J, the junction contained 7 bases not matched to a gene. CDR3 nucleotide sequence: TGTGCCATCAGTGAGGGTCCGGGAGGGGGGTACGAGCAGTACTTC. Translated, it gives CAISEGPGGGYEQYF.

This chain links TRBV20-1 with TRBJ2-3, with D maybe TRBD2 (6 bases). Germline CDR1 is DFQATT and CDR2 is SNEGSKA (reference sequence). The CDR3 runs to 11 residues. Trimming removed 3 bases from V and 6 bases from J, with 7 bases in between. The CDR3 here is CSASSGDTQYF. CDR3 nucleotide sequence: TGCAGTGCTAGCAGCGGGGATACGCAGTATTTT.

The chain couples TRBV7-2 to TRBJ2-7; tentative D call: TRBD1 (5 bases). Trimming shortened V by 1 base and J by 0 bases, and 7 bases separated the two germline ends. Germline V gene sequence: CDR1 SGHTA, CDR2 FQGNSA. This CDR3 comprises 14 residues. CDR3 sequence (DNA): TGTGCCAGCAGCTTAGTAGGGGCCTCCTACGAGCAGTACTTC. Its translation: CASSLVGASYEQYF.